This TCR beta chain originates from a study of shared clonotypes between healthy human individuals. With 4 bases removed from V and 1 base from J, the gap between germline ends came to 17 bases. The CDR3 covers 16 residues. The germline V gene encodes CDR1 SGHAT and CDR2 FQNNGV. Generated by immunoSEQ multiplex PCR, the TCRdb table keeps only in-frame clones and is missing some. Among approximately 500,000 clones listed, about 96% were seen once. This receptor was obtained from a woman aged 25 to 39 in good health. Sequencing was performed on naive CD4+ T cells sorted from blood. Subset described: CD45RA+ positively selected. The chain combines TRBV11-2 with TRBJ2-7; possibly TRBD2 for D (6 bases). In nucleotides, the CDR3 is TGTGCCAGCAGCTCCCTCGGAGGGCCTAGTTCCTACGAGCAGTACTTC. It is translated as CASSSLGGPSSYEQYF.